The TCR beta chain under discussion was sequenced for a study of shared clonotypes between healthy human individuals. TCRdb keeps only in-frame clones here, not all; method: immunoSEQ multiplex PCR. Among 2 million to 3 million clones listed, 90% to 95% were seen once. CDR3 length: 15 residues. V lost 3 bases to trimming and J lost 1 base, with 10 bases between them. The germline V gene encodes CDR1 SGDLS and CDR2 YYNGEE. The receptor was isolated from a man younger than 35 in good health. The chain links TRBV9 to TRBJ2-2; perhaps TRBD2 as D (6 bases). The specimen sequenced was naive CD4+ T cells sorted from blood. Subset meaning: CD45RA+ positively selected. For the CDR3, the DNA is TGTGCCAGCAGCGCGGGACTCGTGAACACCGGGGAGCTGTTTTTT. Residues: CASSAGLVNTGELFF.